In this sample, the clone carrying this TCR beta chain turned up a few times. Its antigen is not identified. This sample was included in a study of cytotoxic CD8 clonotypes in ibrutinib-treated CLL. Study background: Once treatment had gone on for a median of about twelve months, range 6 to 36, response samples were drawn. The sample average was roughly 240,000 productive templates and roughly 94,000 productive rearrangements. General observations from the study: Baseline clonality, above age-matched healthy donor levels, tracked circulating CD8+ T-cell counts.

Targeted sequencing depth ranged from 1 in 200,000 to 1 in 1 million T cells. The data were produced by immunoSEQ multiplex PCR, yet TCRdb's version contains in-frame clones alone and is incomplete. Of some 40,000 clones listed, approximately 67% are singletons. The CDR3 is 14 residues long. V dropped 2 bases and J dropped 3 bases, with 8 bases sitting between them. Looked up from germline, CDR1 is MNHNY and CDR2 is SVGAGI (reference sequence). The chain uses TRBV6-6 and TRBJ2-1; D possibly corresponds to TRBD2 (6 bases). This TCR was sampled from a human donor with chronic lymphocytic leukemia. Sequences were derived from PBMCs, sampled at disease progression, from a patient treated with ibrutinib. The CDR3 reads CASSYKEGYNEQFF. The CDR3 DNA follows: TGTGCCAGCAGTTACAAGGAGGGCTACAATGAGCAGTTCTTC.